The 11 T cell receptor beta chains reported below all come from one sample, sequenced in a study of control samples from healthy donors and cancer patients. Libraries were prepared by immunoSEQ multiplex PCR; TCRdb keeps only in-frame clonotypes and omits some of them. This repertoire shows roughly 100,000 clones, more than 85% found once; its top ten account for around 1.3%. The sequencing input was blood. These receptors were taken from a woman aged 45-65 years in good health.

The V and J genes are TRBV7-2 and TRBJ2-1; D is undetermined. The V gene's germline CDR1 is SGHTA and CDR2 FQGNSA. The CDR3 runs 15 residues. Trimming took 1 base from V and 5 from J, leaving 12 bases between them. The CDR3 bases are TGTGCCAGCAGCTTAGATCGGGCCCGTCACAATGAGCAGTTCTTC. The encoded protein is CASSLDRARHNEQFF.

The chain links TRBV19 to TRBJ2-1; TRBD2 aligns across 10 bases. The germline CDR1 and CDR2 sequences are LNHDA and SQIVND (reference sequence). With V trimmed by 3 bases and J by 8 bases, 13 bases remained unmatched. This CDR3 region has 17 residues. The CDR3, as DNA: TGTGCCAGTAGTATGCTGTCTAGCGGGGGAGCCCTCCATGAGCAGTTCTTC. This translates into CASSMLSSGGALHEQFF.

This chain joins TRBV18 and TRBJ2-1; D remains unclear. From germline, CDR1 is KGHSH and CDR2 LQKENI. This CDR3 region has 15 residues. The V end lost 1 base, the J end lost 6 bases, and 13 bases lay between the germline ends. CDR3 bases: TGTGCCAGCTCACCACGAGGACCACTTTCCAATGAGCAGTTCTTC. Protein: CASSPRGPLSNEQFF.

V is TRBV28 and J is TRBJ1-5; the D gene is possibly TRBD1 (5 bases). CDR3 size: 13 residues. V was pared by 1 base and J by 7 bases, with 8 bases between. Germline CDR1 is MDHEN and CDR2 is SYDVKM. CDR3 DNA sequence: TGTGCCAGCAGTTTATACGCAGGGCAGCCCCAGCATTTT. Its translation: CASSLYAGQPQHF. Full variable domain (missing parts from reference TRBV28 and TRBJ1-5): DVKVTQSSRYLVKRTGEKVFLECVQDMDHENMFWYRQDPGLGLRLIYFSYDVKMKEKGDIPEGYSVSREKKERFSLILESASTNQTSMYLCASSLYAGQPQHFGDGTRLSIL.

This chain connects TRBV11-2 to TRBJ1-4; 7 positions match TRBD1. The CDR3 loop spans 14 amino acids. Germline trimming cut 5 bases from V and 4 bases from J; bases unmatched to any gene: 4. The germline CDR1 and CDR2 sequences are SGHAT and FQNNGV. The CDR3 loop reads CASSQDRFNEKLFF. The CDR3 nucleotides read TGTGCCAGCAGCCAGGACAGGTTTAATGAAAAACTGTTTTTT.

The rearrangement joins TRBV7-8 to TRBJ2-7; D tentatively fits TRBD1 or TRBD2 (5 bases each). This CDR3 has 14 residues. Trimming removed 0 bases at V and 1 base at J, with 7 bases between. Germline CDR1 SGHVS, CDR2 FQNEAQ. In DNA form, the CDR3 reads TGTGCCAGCAGCTTAGCGGGGGATTCCTACGAGCAGTACTTC. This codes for CASSLAGDSYEQYF.

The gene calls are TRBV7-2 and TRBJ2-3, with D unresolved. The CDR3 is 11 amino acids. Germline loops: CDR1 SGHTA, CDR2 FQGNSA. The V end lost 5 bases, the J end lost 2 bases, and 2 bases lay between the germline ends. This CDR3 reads CASSTTDTQYF. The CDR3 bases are TGTGCCAGCAGCACCACAGATACGCAGTATTTT.

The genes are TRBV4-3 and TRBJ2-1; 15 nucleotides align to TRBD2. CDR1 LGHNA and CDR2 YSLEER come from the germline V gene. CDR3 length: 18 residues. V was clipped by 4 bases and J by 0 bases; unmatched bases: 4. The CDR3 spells CASSLGTSGRSSYNEQFF. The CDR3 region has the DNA TGCGCCAGCAGCCTGGGGACTAGCGGGAGGAGCTCCTACAATGAGCAGTTCTTC.

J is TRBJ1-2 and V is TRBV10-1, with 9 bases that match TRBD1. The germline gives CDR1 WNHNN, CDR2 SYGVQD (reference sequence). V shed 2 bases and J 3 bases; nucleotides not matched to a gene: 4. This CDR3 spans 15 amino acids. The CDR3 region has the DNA TGCGCCAGCAGTGAGATACAGGGGGCGCACTATGGCTACACCTTC. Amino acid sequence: CASSEIQGAHYGYTF.

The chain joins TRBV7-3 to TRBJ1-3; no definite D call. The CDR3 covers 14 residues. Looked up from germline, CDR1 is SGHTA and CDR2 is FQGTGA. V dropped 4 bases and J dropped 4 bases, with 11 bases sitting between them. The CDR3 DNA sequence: TGTGCCAGCAGCTCGGACCCTCTCGGAAACACCATATATTTT. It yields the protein CASSSDPLGNTIYF. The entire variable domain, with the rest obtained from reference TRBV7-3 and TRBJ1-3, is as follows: GAGVSQTPSNKVTEKGKYVELRCDPISGHTALYWYRQSLGQGPEFLIYFQGTGAADDSGLPNDRFFAVRPEGSVSTLKIQRTERGDSAVYLCASSSDPLGNTIYFGEGSWLTVV.

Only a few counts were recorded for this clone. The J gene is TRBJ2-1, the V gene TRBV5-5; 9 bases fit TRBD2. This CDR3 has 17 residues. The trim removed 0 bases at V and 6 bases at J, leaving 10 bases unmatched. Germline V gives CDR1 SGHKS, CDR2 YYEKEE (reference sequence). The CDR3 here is CASSLAGAGGPTNEQFF. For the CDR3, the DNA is TGTGCCAGCAGCTTGGCCGGGGCGGGAGGGCCTACCAATGAGCAGTTCTTC.